This TCR beta chain was recovered during a study of blood T cell repertoires in COVID-19. Whole-study context: The origin of the acute and convalescent COVID-19 samples was the United States, Italy and Spain.

CDR1 and CDR2 (germline): MDHEN, SYDVKM. The length of the CDR3 is 13 residues. V lost 3 bases and J 4 bases, leaving 9 bases between the germline ends. Assay used: immunoSEQ multiplex PCR; TCRdb lists only in-frame clones, some missing. Among around 250,000 clones, around 88% were seen once, and the ten largest hold around 5.4%. This clone has only a few counts. This chain links TRBV28 with TRBJ1-2; tentative D call: TRBD1 (5 bases). The receptor comes from an elderly man with acute or convalescent COVID-19. The sample was peripheral blood. CDR3 in amino acids: CASSFRVTYGYTF. As DNA, the CDR3 is TGTGCCAGCAGTTTCAGGGTTACCTATGGCTACACCTTC.